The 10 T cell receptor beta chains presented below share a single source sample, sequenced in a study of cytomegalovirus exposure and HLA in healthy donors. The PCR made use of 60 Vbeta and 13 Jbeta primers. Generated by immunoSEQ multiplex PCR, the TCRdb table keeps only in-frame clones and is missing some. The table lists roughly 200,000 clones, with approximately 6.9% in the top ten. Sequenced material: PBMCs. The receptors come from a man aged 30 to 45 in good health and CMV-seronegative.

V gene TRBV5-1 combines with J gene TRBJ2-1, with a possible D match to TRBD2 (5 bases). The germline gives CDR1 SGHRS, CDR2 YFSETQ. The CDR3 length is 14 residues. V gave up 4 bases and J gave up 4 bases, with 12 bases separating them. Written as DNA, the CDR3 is TGCGCCAGCAGCCCTCTCGAGGGTTACAATGAGCAGTTCTTC. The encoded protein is CASSPLEGYNEQFF.

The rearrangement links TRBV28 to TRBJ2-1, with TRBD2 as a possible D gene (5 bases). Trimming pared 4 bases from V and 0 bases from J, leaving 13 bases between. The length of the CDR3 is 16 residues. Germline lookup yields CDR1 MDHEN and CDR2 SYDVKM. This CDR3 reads CASSSPGLSSYNEQFF. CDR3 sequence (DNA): TGTGCCAGCAGTTCCCCGGGGTTGAGCTCCTACAATGAGCAGTTCTTC. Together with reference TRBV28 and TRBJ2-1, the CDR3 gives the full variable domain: DVKVTQSSRYLVKRTGEKVFLECVQDMDHENMFWYRQDPGLGLRLIYFSYDVKMKEKGDIPEGYSVSREKKERFSLILESASTNQTSMYLCASSSPGLSSYNEQFFGPGTRLTVL.

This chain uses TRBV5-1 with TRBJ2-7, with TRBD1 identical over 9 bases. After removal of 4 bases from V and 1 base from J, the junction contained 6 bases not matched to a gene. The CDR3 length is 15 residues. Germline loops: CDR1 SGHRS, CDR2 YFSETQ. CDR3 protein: CASSPGQGLSYEQYF. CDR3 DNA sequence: TGCGCCAGCAGCCCGGGACAGGGACTATCCTACGAGCAGTACTTC.

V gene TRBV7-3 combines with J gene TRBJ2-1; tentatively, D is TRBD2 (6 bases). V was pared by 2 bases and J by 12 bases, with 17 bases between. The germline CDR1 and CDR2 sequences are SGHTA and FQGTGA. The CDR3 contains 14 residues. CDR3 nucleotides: TGTGCCAGCAGCTTAGGAGGGAGCGCCCTAGGGCAGTTCTTC. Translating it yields CASSLGGSALGQFF.

The CDR3 bases are TGTGCCAGCAGCCTCCGGGGGGGGGCGGGGAGCTACAATGAGCAGTTCTTC. Encoded protein: CASSLRGGAGSYNEQFF. The chain carries TRBV4-2 and TRBJ2-1, with 8 positions matching TRBD2. CDR3 length: 17 residues. The junction had 11 bases not matched to a gene; V was cut back by 4 bases and J by 3 bases. In germline, CDR1 is LGHNA, CDR2 YNFKEQ.

The CDR3 loop is CASTLTGGWTNEQFF. CDR3 nucleotide sequence: TGTGCCAGTACCCTGACAGGGGGGTGGACGAATGAGCAGTTCTTC. J is TRBJ2-1 and V is TRBV19, with 9 bases that match TRBD1. V shed 7 bases and J 7 bases; nucleotides not matched to a gene: 11. Germline-derived CDR1 and CDR2 are LNHDA and SQIVND (reference sequence). CDR3 size: 15 residues.

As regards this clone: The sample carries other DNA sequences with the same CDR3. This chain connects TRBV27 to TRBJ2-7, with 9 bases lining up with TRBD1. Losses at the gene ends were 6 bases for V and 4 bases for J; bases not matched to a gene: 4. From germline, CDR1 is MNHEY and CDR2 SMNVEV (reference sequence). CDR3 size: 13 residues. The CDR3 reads CASRGTGSYEQYF. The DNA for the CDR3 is TGTGCCAGCAGAGGGACAGGGTCGTACGAGCAGTACTTC.

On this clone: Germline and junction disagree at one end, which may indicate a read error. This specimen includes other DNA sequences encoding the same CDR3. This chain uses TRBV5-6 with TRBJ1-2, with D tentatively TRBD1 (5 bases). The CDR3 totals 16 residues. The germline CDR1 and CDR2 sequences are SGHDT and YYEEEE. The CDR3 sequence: CASSLADLWGRQGYTF. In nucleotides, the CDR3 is TGCGCCAGCAGCTTGGCGGATCTATGGGGCCGGCAAGGCTACACCTTC.

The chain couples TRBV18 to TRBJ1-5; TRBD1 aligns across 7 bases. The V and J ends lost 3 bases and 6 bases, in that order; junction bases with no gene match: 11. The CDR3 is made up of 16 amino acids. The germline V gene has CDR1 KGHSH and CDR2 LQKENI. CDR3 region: CASSPLGQAGGQPQHF. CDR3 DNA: TGTGCCAGCTCACCCCTAGGACAGGCAGGGGGTCAGCCCCAGCATTTT.

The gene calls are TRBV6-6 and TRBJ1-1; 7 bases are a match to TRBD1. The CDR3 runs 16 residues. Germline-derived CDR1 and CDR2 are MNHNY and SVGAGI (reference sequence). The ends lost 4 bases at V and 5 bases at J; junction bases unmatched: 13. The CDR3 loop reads CASSSTHRGTRTEAFF. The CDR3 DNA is TGTGCCAGCAGTTCCACTCACAGGGGAACGAGAACTGAAGCTTTCTTT.